This T cell receptor beta chain was observed in a study of shared clonotypes between healthy human individuals. V shed 3 bases and J 8 bases; nucleotides not matched to a gene: 3. The CDR3 contains 14 residues. CDR1 is WNHNN and CDR2 is SYGVQD in the germline V gene (reference sequence). On this clone: Its specificity is unknown.

Points from the study as a whole: Naive subsets generally exceeded memory subsets in estimated richness. Rarefaction showed that sequencing of sorted subsets was incomplete (despite large depth). A few donors had around 5% of their naive CD4 clonotypes in common.

TCRdb keeps only in-frame clones here, not all; method: immunoSEQ multiplex PCR. This table holds 950,000 to 1,300,000 clones, about 74% found once. In the CD4+ fraction, cells were divided into CD45RA+ naive and CD45RA-negative memory subsets. The chain combines TRBV10-1 with TRBJ2-2; 10 bases fit TRBD2. This sequence originates from a young man in good health. Sequenced sample: memory CD4+ T cells sorted from blood. The subset denotes: CD45RA-negative fraction. The chain's CDR3 is CASSDLAGVGELFF. The CDR3 nucleotides are TGCGCCAGCAGTGATCTAGCGGGAGTTGGGGAGCTGTTTTTT.